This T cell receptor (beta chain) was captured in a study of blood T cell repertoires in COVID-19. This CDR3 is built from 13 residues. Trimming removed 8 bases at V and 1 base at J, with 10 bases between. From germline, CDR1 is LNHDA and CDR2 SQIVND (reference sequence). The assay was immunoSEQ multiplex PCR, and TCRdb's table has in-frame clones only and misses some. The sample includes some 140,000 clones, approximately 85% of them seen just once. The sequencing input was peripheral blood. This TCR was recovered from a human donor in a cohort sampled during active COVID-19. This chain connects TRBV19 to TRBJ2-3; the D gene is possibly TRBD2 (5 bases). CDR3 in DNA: TGTGCCAGTCATCCCGGGGGCACAGATACGCAGTATTTT. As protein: CASHPGGTDTQYF.